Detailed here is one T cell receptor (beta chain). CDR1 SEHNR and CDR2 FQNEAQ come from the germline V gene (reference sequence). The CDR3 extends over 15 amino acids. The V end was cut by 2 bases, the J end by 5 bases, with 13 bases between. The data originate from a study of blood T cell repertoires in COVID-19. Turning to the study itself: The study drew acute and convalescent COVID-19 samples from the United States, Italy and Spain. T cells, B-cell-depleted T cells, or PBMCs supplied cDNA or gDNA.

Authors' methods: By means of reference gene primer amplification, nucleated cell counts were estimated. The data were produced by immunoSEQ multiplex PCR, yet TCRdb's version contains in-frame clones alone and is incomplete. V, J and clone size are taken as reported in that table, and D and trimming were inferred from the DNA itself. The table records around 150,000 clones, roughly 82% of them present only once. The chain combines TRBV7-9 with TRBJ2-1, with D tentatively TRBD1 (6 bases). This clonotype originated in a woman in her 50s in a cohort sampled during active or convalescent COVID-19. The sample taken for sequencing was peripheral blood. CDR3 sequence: CASSLTSAGDNEQFF. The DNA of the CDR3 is TGTGCCAGCAGCTTAACTAGTGCAGGGGACAATGAGCAGTTCTTC. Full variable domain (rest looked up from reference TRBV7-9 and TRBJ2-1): DTGVSQNPRHKITKRGQNVTFRCDPISEHNRLYWYRQTLGQGPEFLTYFQNEAQLEKSRLLSDRFSAERPKGSFSTLEIQRTEQGDSAMYLCASSLTSAGDNEQFFGPGTRLTVL.